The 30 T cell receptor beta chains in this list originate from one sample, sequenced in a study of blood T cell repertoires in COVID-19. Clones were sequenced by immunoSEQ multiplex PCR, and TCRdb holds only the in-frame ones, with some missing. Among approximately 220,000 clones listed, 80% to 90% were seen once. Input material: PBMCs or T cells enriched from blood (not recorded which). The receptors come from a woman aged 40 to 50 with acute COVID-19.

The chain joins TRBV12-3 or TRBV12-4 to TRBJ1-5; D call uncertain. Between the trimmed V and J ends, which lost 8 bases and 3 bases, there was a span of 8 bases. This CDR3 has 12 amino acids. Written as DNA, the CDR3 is TGTGCCAGCGGGCGGGCCAATCAGCCCCAGCATTTT. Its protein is CASGRANQPQHF.

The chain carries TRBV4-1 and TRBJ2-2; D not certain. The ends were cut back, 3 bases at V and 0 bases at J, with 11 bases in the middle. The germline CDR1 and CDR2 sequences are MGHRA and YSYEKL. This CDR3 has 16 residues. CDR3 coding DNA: TGCGCCAGCAGCCAGATGGCGGCCACGAACACCGGGGAGCTGTTTTTT. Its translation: CASSQMAATNTGELFF.

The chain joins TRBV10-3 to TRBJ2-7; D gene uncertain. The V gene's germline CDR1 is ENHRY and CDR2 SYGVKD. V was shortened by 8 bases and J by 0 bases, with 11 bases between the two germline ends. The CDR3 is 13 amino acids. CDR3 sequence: CAIEASSSYEQYF. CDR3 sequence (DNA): TGTGCCATCGAAGCGTCGAGCTCCTACGAGCAGTACTTC.

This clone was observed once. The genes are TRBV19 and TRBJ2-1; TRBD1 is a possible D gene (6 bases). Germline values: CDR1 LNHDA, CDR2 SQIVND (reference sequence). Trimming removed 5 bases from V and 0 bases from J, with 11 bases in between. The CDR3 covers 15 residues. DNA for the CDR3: TGTGCCAGTAGTCTAGGACAGAGCTCCTACAATGAGCAGTTCTTC. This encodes CASSLGQSSYNEQFF.

In DNA, the CDR3 is TGCGCCAGCAGCCAACAAGGGGCTGAAGAGACCCAGTACTTC. Translated, it gives CASSQQGAEETQYF. This sequence joins TRBV4-1 and TRBJ2-5, with D maybe TRBD1 (5 bases). V was trimmed by 2 bases and J by 3 bases, leaving 10 bases between them. Germline V CDR1 and CDR2: MGHRA, YSYEKL. This CDR3 region has 14 residues.

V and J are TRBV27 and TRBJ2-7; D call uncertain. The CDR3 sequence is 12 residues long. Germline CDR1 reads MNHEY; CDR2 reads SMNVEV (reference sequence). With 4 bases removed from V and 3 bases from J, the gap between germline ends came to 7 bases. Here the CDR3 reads CASSSSLYEQYF. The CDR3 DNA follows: TGTGCCAGCAGTTCCTCCCTCTACGAGCAGTACTTC.

The CDR3 DNA reads TGCAGTGCTAGAGACCACAGGGACTACACCTTC. This gives the protein CSARDHRDYTF. V gene TRBV20-1 combines with J gene TRBJ1-2, with D perhaps matching TRBD1 (6 bases). CDR3 length: 11 residues. V was cut by 0 bases and J by 10 bases, with 9 bases left in between. The germline V gene has CDR1 DFQATT and CDR2 SNEGSKA (reference sequence).

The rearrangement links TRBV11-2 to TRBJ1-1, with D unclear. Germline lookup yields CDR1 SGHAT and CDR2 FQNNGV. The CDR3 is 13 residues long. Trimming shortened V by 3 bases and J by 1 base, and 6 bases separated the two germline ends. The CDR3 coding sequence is TGTGCCAGCAGCTTCTTAGAGAACACTGAAGCTTTCTTT. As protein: CASSFLENTEAFF.

CDR3 DNA sequence: TGTGCCAGCAGCGCCCTAGCGGGAAATATAAATGAGCAGTTCTTC. Translating gives CASSALAGNINEQFF. V and J are TRBV9 and TRBJ2-1; 9 bases map to TRBD2. The junction had 8 bases not matched to a gene; V was cut back by 3 bases and J by 7 bases. The CDR3 spans 15 residues. Germline loops: CDR1 SGDLS, CDR2 YYNGEE.

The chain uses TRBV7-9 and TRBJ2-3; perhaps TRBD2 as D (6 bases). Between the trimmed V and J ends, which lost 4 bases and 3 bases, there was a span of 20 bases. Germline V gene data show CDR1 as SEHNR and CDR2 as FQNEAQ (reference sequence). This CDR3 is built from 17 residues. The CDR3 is CASSSLWGEEGTDTQYF. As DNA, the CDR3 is TGTGCCAGCAGCTCGTTGTGGGGGGAGGAGGGAACAGATACGCAGTATTTT.

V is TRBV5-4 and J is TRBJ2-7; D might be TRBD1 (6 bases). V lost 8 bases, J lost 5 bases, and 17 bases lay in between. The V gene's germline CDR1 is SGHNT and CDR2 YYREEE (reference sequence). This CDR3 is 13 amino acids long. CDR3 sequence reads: CASSQGSLNEQYF. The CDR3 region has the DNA TGTGCCAGTTCTCAGGGGTCACTCAACGAGCAGTACTTC.

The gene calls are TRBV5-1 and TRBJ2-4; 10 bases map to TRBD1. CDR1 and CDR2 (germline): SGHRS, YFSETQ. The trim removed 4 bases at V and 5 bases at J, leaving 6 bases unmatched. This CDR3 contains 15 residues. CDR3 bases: TGCGCCAGCAGCAGACAGGGGGCGGTCGAAAACATTCAGTACTTC. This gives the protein CASSRQGAVENIQYF. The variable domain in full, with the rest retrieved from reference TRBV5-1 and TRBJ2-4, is KAGVTQTPRYLIKTRGQQVTLSCSPISGHRSVSWYQQTPGQGLQFLFEYFSETQRNKGNFPGRFSGRQFSNSRSEMNVSTLELGDSALYLCASSRQGAVENIQYFGAGTRLSVL.

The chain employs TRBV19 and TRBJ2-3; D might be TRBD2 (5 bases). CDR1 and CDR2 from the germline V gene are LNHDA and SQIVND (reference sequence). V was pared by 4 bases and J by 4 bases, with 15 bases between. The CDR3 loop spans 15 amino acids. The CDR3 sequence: CASSSSWGDPDTQYF. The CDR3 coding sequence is TGTGCCAGTAGTAGCTCCTGGGGAGACCCAGATACGCAGTATTTT.

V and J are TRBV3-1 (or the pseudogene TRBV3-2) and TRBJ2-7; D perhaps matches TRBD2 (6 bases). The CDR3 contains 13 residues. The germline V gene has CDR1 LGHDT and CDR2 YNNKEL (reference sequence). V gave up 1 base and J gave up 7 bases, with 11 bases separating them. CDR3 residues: CASSQVKGREQYF. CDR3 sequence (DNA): TGTGCCAGCAGCCAAGTCAAGGGGAGGGAGCAGTACTTC.

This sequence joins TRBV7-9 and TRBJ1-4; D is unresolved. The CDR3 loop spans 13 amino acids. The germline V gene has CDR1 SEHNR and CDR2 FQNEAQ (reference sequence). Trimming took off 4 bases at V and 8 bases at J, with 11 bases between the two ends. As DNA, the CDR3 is TGTGCCAGCAGCTCGGGGTTAGAGGAAAAACTGTTTTTT. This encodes CASSSGLEEKLFF. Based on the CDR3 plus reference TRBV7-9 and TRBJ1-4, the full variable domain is DTGVSQNPRHKITKRGQNVTFRCDPISEHNRLYWYRQTLGQGPEFLTYFQNEAQLEKSRLLSDRFSAERPKGSFSTLEIQRTEQGDSAMYLCASSSGLEEKLFFGSGTQLSVL.

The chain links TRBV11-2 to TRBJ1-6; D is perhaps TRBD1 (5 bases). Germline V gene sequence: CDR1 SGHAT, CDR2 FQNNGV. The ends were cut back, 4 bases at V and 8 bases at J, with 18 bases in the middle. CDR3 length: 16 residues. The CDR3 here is CASSSGGGRTDSPLHF. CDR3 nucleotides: TGTGCCAGCAGCTCTGGGGGGGGTCGTACGGATTCACCCCTCCACTTT.

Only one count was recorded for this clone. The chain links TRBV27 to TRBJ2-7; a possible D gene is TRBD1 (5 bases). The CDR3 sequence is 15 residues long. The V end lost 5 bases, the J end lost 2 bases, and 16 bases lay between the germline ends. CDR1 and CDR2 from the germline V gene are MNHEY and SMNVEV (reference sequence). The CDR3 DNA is TGTGCCAGCAGTCCAGGGTCATATTGGACCTACGAGCAGTACTTC. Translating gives CASSPGSYWTYEQYF.

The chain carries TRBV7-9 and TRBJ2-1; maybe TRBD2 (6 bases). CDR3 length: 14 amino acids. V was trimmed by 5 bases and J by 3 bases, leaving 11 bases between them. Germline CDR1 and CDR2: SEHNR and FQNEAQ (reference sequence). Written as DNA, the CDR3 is TGTGCCAGCAGCCGGGACTTGATCTACAATGAGCAGTTCTTC. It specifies CASSRDLIYNEQFF. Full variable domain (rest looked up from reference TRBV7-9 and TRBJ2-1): DTGVSQNPRHKITKRGQNVTFRCDPISEHNRLYWYRQTLGQGPEFLTYFQNEAQLEKSRLLSDRFSAERPKGSFSTLEIQRTEQGDSAMYLCASSRDLIYNEQFFGPGTRLTVL.

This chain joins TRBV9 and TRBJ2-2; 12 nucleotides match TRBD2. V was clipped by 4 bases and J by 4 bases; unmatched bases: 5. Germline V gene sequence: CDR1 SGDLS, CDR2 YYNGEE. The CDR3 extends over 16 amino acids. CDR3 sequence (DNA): TGTGCCAGCAGCTCTCGGACTAGCGGGATCACCGGGGAGCTGTTTTTT. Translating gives CASSSRTSGITGELFF.

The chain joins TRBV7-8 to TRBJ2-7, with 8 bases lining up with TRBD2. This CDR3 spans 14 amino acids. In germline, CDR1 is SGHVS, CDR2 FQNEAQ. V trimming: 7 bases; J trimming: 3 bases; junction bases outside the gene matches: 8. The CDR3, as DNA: TGTGCCAGCACCAATCCCGGGACTAGCTACGAGCAGTACTTC. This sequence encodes CASTNPGTSYEQYF.

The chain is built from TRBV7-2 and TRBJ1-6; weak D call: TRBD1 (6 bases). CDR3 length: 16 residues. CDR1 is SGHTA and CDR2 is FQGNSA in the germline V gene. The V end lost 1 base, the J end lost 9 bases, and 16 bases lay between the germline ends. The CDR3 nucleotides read TGTGCCAGCAGCTTAGTATCACAGGGTGGTGCTTCACCCCTCCACTTT. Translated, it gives CASSLVSQGGASPLHF.

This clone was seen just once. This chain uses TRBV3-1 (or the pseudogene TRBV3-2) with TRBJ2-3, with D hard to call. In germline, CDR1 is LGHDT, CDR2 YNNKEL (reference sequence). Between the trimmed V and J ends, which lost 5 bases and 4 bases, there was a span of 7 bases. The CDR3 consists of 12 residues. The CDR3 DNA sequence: TGTGCCAGCAGCGTGAGCCCAGATACGCAGTATTTT. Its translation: CASSVSPDTQYF.

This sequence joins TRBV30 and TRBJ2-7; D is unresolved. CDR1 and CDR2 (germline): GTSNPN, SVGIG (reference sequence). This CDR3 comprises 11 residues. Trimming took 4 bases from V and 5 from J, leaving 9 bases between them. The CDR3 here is CAWTSRNEQYF. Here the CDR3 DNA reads TGTGCCTGGACTTCCAGGAACGAGCAGTACTTC.

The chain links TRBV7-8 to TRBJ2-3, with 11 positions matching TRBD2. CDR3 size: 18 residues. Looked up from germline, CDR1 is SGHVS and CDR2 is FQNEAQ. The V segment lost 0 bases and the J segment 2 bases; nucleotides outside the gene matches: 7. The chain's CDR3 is CASSLAPRLAGYTDTQYF. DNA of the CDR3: TGTGCCAGCAGCTTAGCCCCCAGACTAGCGGGATACACAGATACGCAGTATTTT.

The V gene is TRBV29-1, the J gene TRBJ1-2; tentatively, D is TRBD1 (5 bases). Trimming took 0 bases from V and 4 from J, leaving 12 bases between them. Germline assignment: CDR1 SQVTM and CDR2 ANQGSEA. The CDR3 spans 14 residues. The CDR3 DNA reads TGCAGCGTTGAAGATCCAAGGCAGGGCTATGGCTACACCTTC. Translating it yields CSVEDPRQGYGYTF.

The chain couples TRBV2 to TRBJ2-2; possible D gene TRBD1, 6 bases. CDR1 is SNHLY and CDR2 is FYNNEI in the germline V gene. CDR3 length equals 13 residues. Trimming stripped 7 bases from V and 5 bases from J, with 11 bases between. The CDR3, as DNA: TGTGCCAGCACCGCCAGGGGAACCGGGGAGCTGTTTTTT. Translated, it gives CASTARGTGELFF.

The CDR3 DNA reads as TGTGCCAGCAGCTTAGGGGCGACAGGGAGGCACTATGGCTACACCTTC. It yields the protein CASSLGATGRHYGYTF. V and J are TRBV7-9 and TRBJ1-2, with 7 positions matching TRBD1. This CDR3 is 16 amino acids long. V shed 1 base, J shed 3 bases, and the junction held 8 bases outside the gene matches. CDR1 and CDR2 from the germline V gene are SEHNR and FQNEAQ (reference sequence).

CDR3 nucleotide sequence: TGTGCCACCAGTGATCCGGGACTAGCGGGAGCGGCAGATACGCAGTATTTT. This translates into CATSDPGLAGAADTQYF. The rearrangement links TRBV24-1 to TRBJ2-3, with 14 bases identical to TRBD2. Germline V gene sequence: CDR1 KGHDR, CDR2 SFDVKD. V lost 3 bases and J lost 4; bases outside the gene matches: 5. The CDR3 totals 17 residues.

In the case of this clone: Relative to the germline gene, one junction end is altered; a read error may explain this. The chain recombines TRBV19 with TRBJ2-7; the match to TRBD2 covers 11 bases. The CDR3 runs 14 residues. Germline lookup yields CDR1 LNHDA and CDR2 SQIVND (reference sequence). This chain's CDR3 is CASRHSGRGKYLTF. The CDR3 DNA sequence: TGTGCCAGTAGACATAGCGGGAGGGGTAAATACCTTACGTTC.

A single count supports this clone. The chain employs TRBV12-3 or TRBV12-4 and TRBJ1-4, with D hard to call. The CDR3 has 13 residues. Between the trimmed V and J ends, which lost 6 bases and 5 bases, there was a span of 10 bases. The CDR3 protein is CASSPGKNEKLFF. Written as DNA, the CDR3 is TGTGCCAGCAGCCCGGGGAAAAATGAAAAACTGTTTTTT.